This TCR delta chain came from a study of Vδ1+ human thymocytes. As for this clone: The target antigen is unknown.

Germline CDR1 TSWWSYY, CDR2 QGS. J lost 3 bases, V lost 0 bases, and 16 bases had no gene match. The CDR3 extends over 19 amino acids. Extracted RNA was reverse transcribed into cDNA. The CDR3 regions were amplified by multiplex PCR from V-gene primers to a constant-region primer. TCRdb fed the multiplex PCR reads to CATT. Here the sample spans about 25,000 delta-chain clones, about 31% being singletons. Sorted Vdelta1+ thymocytes were about 96% to 99.6% pure. General observations from the study: Highly polyclonal TRG and TRD repertoires with Gaussian CDR3 length distributions appeared in thymus. TRD repertoires were essentially private, unlike widely shared TRG clonotypes. Bulk data may be misread because of unexpected Vdelta2 sequences. Unlike peripheral blood Vdelta1+ controls, thymic delta-chain sequences included about 20% Vdelta2 and few Vdelta3.

Sequenced: Vdelta1+ gamma-delta thymocytes from the thymus. Subset here: FACS-sorted CD3+ TCRalphabeta- TCRVdelta1+ TCRVdelta2- thymocytes. V gene TRDV1 combines with J gene TRDJ1, with 7 bases matching TRDD3. The clonotype was recovered from a boy under two years old who had congenital heart surgery. In nucleotides, the CDR3 is TGTGCTCTTGGGGAACTTGTCAACTCCAGCGGGATACTCGCCGATAAACTCATCTTT. This codes for CALGELVNSSGILADKLIF.